This TCR beta chain is drawn from a study of CD4 and CD8 cells across lung adenocarcinoma regions. This clonotype was recorded only once. TCRdb redid the calling of the PCR reads with MiXCR, one entry per CDR3 protein. In the table there are 18,000 or so distinct CDR3 sequences, approximately 47% of which are singletons. The patients had localized lung adenocarcinoma, a non-small cell subtype. The CDR3 extends over 12 amino acids. Germline V gives CDR1 MNHNS, CDR2 SASEGT. This TCR was recovered from a female donor with lung adenocarcinoma. The CD4 and CD8 labels of this study may be unreliable. Input material: CD8+ T cells from the center of a lung tumor. The chain uses TRBV6-1 and TRBJ2-3; TRBD1 might be the D (6 bases). The J call is in doubt because the DNA end fits TRBJ2-5 better. CDR3 region: CASRGDTTTQYF. Written as DNA, the CDR3 is TGTGCCAGCAGGGGGGACACCACGACCCAGTACTTC.